The present T cell receptor beta chain was sequenced within a study of shared clonotypes between healthy human individuals. Terminally differentiated effector memory CD45RA+ cells were left out of the naive CD8 fraction, which was CD45RO-negative and positively selected for CCR7. Healthy adults negative for HIV, lacking recent acute infections or vaccinations, served as donors. The CDR3 loop spans 16 amino acids. Germline V CDR1 and CDR2: MGHRA, YSYEKL. J was trimmed by 6 bases and V by 3 bases; bases with no gene match: 12. Method: immunoSEQ multiplex PCR; TCRdb's copy keeps in-frame clones and lacks some. The profile shows around 2.1 million clones, 85% to 95% of them singletons.

This TCR was sampled from a man between 18 and 35 years old in good health. Some clones in this sample may be carry-over from other donors' samples. The sample consisted of naive CD8+ T cells from PBMCs. V and J are TRBV4-1 and TRBJ2-7; 9 bases agree with TRBD1. CDR3 in DNA: TGCGCCAGCAGCCAGCCCGGACAGGGGTACCTTTCCGAGCAGTACTTC. The encoded protein is CASSQPGQGYLSEQYF.